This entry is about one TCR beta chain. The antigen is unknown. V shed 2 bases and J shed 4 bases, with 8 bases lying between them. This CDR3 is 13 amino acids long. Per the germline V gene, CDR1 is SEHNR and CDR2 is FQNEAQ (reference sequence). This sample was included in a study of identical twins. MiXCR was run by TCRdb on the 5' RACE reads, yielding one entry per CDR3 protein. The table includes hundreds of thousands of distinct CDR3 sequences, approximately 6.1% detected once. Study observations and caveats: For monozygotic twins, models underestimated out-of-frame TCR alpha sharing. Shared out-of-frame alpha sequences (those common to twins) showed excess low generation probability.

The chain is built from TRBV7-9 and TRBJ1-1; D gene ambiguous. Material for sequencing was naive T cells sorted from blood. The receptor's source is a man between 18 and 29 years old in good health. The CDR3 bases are TGTGCCAGCAGCTTAATTGGACCCACTGAAGCTTTCTTT. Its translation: CASSLIGPTEAFF.